Listed below are T cell receptor beta chains from one sample, sequenced in a study of blood T cell repertoires in COVID-19. This table comes from immunoSEQ multiplex PCR, and its TCRdb copy is limited to in-frame clones, with some not included. The data contain 100,000 or so clones, more than 75% of them singletons. Sequenced input: peripheral blood. The receptor source for this set is a human donor in a cohort sampled during active COVID-19. The CDR3 runs from the conserved cysteine through the conserved F or W. Fields, in order: D gene, clone size, V gene, J gene, CDR3 protein, CDR3 DNA. The D gene is left open where the match is weak. Clone size appears in some rows only: once, few, many, or a class for an expanded clone.

TRBD1	.	TRBV28	TRBJ1-1	CASSTQGRGINTEAFF	TGTGCCAGCAGTACCCAAGGCAGGGGGATCAACACTGAAGCTTTCTTT
.	.	TRBV11-2	TRBJ1-4	CASGRAGNEKLFF	TGTGCCAGCGGGAGGGCAGGGAATGAAAAACTGTTTTTT
.	.	TRBV28	TRBJ1-4	CASSLLRAETNEKLFF	TGTGCCAGCAGTTTATTGAGGGCGGAAACTAATGAAAAACTGTTTTTT
.	.	TRBV5-1	TRBJ2-7	CASSLGLNYEQYF	TGCGCCAGCAGCTTGGGACTGAACTACGAGCAGTACTTC
.	.	TRBV6-6	TRBJ1-6	CASSYDAGMGNSPLHF	TGTGCCAGCAGTTACGACGCGGGGATGGGAAATTCACCCCTCCACTTT
.	once	TRBV5-4	TRBJ1-3	CASSFRSGNTIYF	TGTGCCAGCAGCTTTAGATCCGGAAACACCATATATTTT
.	.	TRBV7-8	TRBJ2-7	CASSRGNRAHEQYF	TGTGCCAGCAGCCGAGGAAACAGGGCCCACGAGCAGTACTTC
TRBD1	once	TRBV6-5	TRBJ1-2	CASRSGGLNYGYTF	TGTGCCAGCAGATCAGGGGGGCTAAACTATGGCTACACCTTC
.	once	TRBV6-5	TRBJ2-3	CASSPDWNRDTQYF	TGTGCCAGCAGCCCGGACTGGAACCGGGATACGCAGTATTTT
TRBD2	.	TRBV11-1	TRBJ2-7	CASSELAGELGEQYF	TGTGCCAGCAGCGAACTAGCGGGAGAGCTGGGCGAGCAGTACTTC
.	.	TRBV9	TRBJ1-4	CASSVEGHLGEKLFF	TGTGCCAGCAGCGTAGAGGGGCATCTTGGGGAAAAACTGTTTTTT
TRBD1	.	TRBV7-9	TRBJ2-1	CASSLDRVGEYNEQFF	TGTGCCAGCAGCCTAGACAGGGTAGGGGAGTACAATGAGCAGTTCTTC
.	few	TRBV5-1	TRBJ1-2	CASSHGAGSGYTF	TGCGCCAGCAGCCATGGGGCAGGGTCTGGCTACACCTTC
TRBD2	.	TRBV6-5	TRBJ2-7	CASSRGLAGGEQYF	TGTGCCAGCAGTAGAGGACTAGCGGGAGGTGAGCAGTACTTC
.	.	TRBV9	TRBJ2-3	CASSVVGDTDTQYF	TGTGCCAGCAGCGTTGTGGGAGACACAGATACGCAGTATTTT
.	.	TRBV29-1	TRBJ1-1	CSVSQTETAYEAFF	TGCAGCGTTAGCCAGACAGAAACCGCGTATGAAGCTTTCTTT